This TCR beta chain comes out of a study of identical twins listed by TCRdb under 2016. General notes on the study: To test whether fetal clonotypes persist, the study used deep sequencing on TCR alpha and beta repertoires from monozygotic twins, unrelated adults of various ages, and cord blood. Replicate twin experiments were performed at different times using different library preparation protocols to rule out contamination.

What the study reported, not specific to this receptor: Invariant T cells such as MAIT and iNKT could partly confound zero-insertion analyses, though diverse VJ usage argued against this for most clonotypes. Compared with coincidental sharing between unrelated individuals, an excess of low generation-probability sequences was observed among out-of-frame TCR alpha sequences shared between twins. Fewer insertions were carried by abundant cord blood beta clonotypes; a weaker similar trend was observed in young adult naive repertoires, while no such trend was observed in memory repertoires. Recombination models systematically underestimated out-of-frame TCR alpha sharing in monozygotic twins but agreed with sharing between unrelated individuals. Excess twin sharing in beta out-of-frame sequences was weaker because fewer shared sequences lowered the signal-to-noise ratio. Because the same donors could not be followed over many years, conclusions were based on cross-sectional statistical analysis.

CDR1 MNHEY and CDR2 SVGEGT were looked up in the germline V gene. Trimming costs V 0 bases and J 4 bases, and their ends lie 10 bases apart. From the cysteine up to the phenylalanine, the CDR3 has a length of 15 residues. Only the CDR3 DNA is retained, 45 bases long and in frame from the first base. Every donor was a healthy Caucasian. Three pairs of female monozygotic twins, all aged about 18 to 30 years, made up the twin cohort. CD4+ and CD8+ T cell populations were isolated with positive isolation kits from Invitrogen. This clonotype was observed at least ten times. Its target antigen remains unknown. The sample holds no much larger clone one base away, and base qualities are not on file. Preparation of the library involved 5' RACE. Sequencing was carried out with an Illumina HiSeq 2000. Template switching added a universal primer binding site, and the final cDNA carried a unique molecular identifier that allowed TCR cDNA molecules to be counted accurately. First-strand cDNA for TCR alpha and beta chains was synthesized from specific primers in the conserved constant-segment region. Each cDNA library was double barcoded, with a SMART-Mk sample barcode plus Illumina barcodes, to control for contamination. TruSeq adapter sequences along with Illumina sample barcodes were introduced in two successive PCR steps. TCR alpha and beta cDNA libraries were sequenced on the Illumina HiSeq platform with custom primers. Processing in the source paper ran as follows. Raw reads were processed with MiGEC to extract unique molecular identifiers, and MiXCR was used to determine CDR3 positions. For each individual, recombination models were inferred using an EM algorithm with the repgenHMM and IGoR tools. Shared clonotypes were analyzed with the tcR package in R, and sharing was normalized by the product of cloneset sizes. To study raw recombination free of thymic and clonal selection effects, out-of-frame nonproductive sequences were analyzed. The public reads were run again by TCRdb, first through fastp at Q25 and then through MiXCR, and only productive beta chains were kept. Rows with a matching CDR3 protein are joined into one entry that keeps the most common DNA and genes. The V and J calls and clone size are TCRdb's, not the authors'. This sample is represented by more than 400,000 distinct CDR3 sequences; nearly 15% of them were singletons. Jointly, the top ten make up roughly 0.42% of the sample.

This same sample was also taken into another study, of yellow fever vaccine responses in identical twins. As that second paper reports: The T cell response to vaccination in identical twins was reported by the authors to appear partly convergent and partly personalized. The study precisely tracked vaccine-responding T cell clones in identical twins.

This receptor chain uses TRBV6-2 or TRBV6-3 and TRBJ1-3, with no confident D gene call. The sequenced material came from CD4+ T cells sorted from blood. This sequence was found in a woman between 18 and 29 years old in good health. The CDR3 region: CASSYSTGFGNTIYF. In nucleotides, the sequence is TGTGCCAGCAGTTACTCGACGGGTTTCGGAAACACCATATATTTT.